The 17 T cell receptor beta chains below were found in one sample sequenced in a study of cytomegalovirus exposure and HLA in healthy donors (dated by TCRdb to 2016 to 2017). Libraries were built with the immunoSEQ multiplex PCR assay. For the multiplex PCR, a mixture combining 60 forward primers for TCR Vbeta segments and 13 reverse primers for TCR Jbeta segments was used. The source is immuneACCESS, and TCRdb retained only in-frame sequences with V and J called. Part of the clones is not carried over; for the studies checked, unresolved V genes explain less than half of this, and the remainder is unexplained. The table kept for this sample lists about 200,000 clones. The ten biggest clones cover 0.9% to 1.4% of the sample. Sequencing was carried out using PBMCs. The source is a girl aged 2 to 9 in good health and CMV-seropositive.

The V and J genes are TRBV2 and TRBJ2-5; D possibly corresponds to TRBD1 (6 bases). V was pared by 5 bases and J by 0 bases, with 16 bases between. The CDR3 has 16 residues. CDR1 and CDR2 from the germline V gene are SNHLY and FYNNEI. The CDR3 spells CASSKDSQGYQETQYF. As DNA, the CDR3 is TGTGCCAGCAGTAAAGACAGTCAGGGGTACCAAGAGACCCAGTACTTC.

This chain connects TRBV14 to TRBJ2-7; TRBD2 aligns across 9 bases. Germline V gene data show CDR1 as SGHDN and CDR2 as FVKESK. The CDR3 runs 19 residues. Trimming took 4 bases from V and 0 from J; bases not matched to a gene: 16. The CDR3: CASSRGWREGSRYSYEQYF. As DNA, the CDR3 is TGTGCCAGCAGCCGGGGTTGGCGGGAGGGCTCCCGCTACTCCTACGAGCAGTACTTC.

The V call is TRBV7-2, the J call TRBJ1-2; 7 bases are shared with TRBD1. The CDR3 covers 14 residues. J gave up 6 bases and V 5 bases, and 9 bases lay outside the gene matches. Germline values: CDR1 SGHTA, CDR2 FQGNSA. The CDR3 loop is CASSPYIDRDGYTF. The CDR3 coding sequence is TGTGCCAGCAGCCCCTATATAGACAGGGATGGCTACACCTTC.

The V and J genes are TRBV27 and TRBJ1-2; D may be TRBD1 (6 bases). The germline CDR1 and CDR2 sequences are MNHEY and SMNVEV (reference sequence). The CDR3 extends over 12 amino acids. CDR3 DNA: TGTGCAACTTCGGGGGGCAACTATGGCTACACCTTC. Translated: CATSGGNYGYTF.

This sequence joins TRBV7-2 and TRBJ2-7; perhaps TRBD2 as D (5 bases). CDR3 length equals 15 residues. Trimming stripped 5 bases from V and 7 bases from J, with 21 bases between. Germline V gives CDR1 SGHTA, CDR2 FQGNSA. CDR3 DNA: TGTGCCAGCAGCCCCGGCAGCCTGGGAGATGTGGAGCAGTACTTC. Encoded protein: CASSPGSLGDVEQYF.

CDR3 DNA: TGTGCCAGCAGTGAATACACGGGTCCAGATACGCAGTATTTT. As protein: CASSEYTGPDTQYF. The chain is built from TRBV6-1 and TRBJ2-3; D uncertain. V was shortened by 2 bases and J by 4 bases, with 10 bases between the two germline ends. CDR3 length equals 14 residues. Germline CDR1 is MNHNS and CDR2 is SASEGT.

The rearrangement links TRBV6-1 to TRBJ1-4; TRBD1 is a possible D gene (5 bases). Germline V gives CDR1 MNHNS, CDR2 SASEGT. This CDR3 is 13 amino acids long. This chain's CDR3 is CASQTVLNEKLFF. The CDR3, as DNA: TGTGCTTCCCAGACAGTCCTTAATGAAAAACTGTTTTTT.

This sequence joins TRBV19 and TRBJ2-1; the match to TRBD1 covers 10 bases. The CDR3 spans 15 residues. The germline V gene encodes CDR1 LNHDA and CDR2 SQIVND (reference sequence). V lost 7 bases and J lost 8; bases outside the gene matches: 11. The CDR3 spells CASNPAGTGDDEQFF. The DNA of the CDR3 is TGTGCCAGTAACCCAGCCGGGACAGGGGACGATGAGCAGTTCTTC.

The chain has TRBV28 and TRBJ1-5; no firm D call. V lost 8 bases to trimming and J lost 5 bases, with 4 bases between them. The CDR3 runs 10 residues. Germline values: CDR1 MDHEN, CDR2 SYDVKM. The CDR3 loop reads CASSYQPQHF. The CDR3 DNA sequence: TGTGCCAGCTCCTATCAGCCCCAGCATTTT.

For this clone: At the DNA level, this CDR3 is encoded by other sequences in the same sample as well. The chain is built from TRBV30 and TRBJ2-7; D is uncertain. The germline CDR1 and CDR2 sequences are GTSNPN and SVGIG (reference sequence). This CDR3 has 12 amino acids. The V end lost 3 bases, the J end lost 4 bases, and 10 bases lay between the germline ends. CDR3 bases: TGTGCCTGGAGCGCCGACTCTTACGAGCAGTACTTC. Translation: CAWSADSYEQYF. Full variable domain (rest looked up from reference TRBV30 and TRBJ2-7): SQTIHQWPATLVQPVGSPLSLECTVEGTSNPNLYWYRQAAGRGLQLLFYSVGIGQISSEVPQNLSASRPQDRQFILSSKKLLLSDSGFYLCAWSADSYEQYFGPGTRLTVT.

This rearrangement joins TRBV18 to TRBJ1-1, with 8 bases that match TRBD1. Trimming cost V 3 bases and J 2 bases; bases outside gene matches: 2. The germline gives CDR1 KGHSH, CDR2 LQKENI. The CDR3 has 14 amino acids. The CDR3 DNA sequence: TGTGCCAGCTCACCGGGACAGGCCAACACTGAAGCTTTCTTT. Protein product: CASSPGQANTEAFF.

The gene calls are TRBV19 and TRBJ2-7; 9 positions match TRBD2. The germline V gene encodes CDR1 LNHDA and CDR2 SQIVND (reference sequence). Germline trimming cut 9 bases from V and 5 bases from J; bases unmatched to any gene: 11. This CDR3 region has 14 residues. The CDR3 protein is CASNPSGNRDEQYF. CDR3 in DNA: TGTGCCAGCAACCCTAGCGGGAATAGGGACGAGCAGTACTTC.

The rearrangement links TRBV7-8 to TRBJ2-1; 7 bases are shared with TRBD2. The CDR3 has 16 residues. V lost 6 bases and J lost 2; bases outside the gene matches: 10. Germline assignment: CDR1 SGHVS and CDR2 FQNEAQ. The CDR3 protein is CASSQTSRTPYNEQFF. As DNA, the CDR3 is TGTGCCAGCAGTCAGACTAGCAGAACACCCTACAATGAGCAGTTCTTC.

CDR3 loop: CSAISGRDGEQYF. The CDR3 region has the DNA TGCAGCGCTATTAGCGGGAGGGACGGCGAGCAGTACTTC. This chain joins TRBV29-1 and TRBJ2-7; 11 bases are shared with TRBD2. V trimming: 7 bases; J trimming: 6 bases; junction bases outside the gene matches: 8. The germline CDR1 and CDR2 sequences are SQVTM and ANQGSEA. The CDR3 runs to 13 residues.

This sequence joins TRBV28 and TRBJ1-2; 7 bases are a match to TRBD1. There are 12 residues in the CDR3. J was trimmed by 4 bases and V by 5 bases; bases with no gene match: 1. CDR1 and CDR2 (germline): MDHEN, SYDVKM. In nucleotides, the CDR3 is TGTGCCAGCAGTCGGGACAGCTATGGCTACACCTTC. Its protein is CASSRDSYGYTF.

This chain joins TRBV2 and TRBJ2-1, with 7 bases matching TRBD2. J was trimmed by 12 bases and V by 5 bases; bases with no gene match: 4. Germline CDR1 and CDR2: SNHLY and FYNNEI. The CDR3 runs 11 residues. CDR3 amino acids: CASSRDYPQFF. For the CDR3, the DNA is TGTGCCAGCAGTAGGGACTACCCGCAGTTCTTC.

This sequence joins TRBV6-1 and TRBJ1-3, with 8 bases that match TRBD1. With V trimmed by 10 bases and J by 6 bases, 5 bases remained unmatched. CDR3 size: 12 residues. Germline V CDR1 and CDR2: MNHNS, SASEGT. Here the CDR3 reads CATRTGPNTIYF. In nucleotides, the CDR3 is TGTGCCACCCGGACAGGGCCAAACACCATATATTTT.